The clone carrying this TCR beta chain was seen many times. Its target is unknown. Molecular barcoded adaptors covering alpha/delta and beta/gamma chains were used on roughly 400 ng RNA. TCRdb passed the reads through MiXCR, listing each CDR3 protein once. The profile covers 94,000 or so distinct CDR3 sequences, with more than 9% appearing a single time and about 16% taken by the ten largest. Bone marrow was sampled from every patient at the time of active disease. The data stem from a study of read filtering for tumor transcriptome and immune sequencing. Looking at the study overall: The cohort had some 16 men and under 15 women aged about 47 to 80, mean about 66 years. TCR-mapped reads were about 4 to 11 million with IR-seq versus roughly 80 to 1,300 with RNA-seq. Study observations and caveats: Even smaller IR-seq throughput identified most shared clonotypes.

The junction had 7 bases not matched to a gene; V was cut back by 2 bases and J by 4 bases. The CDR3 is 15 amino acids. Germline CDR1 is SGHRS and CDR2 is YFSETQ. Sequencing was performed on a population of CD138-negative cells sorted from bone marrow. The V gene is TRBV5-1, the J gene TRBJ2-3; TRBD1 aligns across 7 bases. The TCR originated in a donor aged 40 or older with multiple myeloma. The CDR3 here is CASSFGGQDSDTQYF. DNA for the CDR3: TGCGCCAGCAGCTTTGGCGGACAGGACTCAGATACGCAGTATTTT.